The next 30 T cell receptor beta chains were all read from a single sample in a study of blood T cell repertoires in COVID-19. Data came from immunoSEQ multiplex PCR; TCRdb stores just in-frame clones and leaves some out. The repertoire holds 200,000 to 250,000 clones, with under 85% as singletons. Material: PBMCs or T cells enriched from blood (not recorded which). The receptors stem from a man aged 60 to 75 who had recovered from COVID-19.

The rearrangement joins TRBV18 to TRBJ2-5; TRBD2 might be the D (7 bases). The germline V gene encodes CDR1 KGHSH and CDR2 LQKENI. V lost 3 bases and J 3 bases, leaving 14 bases between the germline ends. This CDR3 is built from 15 residues. The CDR3 loop is CASSPLRGAKETQYF. The CDR3 nucleotides read TGTGCCAGCTCACCTTTACGGGGGGCGAAAGAGACCCAGTACTTC.

The CDR3 region is CASTKTGGTYEQYF. CDR3 in DNA: TGTGCCAGCACCAAGACAGGGGGCACCTACGAGCAGTACTTC. The chain joins TRBV6-5 to TRBJ2-7, with 10 bases fitting TRBD1. Germline loops: CDR1 MNHEY, CDR2 SVGAGI. The V segment lost 7 bases and the J segment 2 bases; nucleotides outside the gene matches: 5. The CDR3 length is 14 residues.

Of note for this clone: Other DNA sequences from this sample encode an identical CDR3 as well. The chain is built from TRBV5-5 and TRBJ1-1; D is perhaps TRBD1 (6 bases). Germline lookup yields CDR1 SGHKS and CDR2 YYEKEE (reference sequence). The V end lost 4 bases, the J end lost 0 bases, and 10 bases lay between the germline ends. The CDR3 runs 14 residues. CDR3 coding DNA: TGTGCCAGCAGCCTGGACAGCATGAACACTGAAGCTTTCTTT. Protein: CASSLDSMNTEAFF.

The chain joins TRBV24-1 to TRBJ2-1; the match to TRBD1 covers 8 bases. The CDR3 runs 15 residues. Trimming removed 7 bases from V and 7 bases from J; junction bases left unmatched: 11. Germline CDR1 and CDR2: KGHDR and SFDVKD. CDR3 coding DNA: TGTGCCACCAGCCTTGGACAGGGCTCAGGGAATGAGCAGTTCTTC. Translating gives CATSLGQGSGNEQFF.

The chain has TRBV19 and TRBJ1-2, with TRBD1 identical over 9 bases. CDR3 length equals 15 residues. Losses at the gene ends were 6 bases for V and 5 bases for J; bases not matched to a gene: 10. In germline, CDR1 is LNHDA, CDR2 SQIVND (reference sequence). The CDR3 here is CASSRDRDNDYGYTF. DNA for the CDR3: TGTGCCAGTAGCCGGGACAGGGATAATGATTATGGCTACACCTTC.

V gene TRBV7-8 combines with J gene TRBJ2-5, with TRBD1 matching over 10 bases. This CDR3 has 14 amino acids. Looked up from germline, CDR1 is SGHVS and CDR2 is FQNEAQ. V shed 6 bases, J shed 1 base, and the junction held 2 bases outside the gene matches. The CDR3 region is CASSRDRGQETQYF. CDR3 in DNA: TGTGCCAGCAGTCGGGACAGGGGCCAAGAGACCCAGTACTTC.

The chain is built from TRBV30 and TRBJ1-2; D unresolved. The CDR3 sequence is 13 residues long. Between the trimmed V and J ends, which lost 0 bases and 6 bases, there was a span of 11 bases. The germline gives CDR1 GTSNPN, CDR2 SVGIG (reference sequence). The CDR3 nucleotides are TGTGCCTGGAGTGTGGGGAGTAGGAATGGCTACACCTTC. Protein product: CAWSVGSRNGYTF.

The rearrangement uses TRBV5-5 and TRBJ2-7; 12 positions agree with TRBD2. J was trimmed by 2 bases and V by 2 bases; bases with no gene match: 2. The germline V gene has CDR1 SGHKS and CDR2 YYEKEE (reference sequence). The CDR3 runs 15 residues. The CDR3 loop is CASSFGLAGTYEQYF. As DNA, the CDR3 is TGTGCCAGCAGCTTCGGACTAGCGGGGACCTACGAGCAGTACTTC. The full variable domain, rest sourced from reference TRBV5-5 and TRBJ2-7, is DAGVTQSPTHLIKTRGQQVTLRCSPISGHKSVSWYQQVLGQGPQFIFQYYEKEERGRGNFPDRFSARQFPNYSSELNVNALLLGDSALYLCASSFGLAGTYEQYFGPGTRLTVT.

V and J are TRBV13 and TRBJ1-1; 9 bases are a match to TRBD1. V was clipped by 4 bases and J by 4 bases; unmatched bases: 4. The CDR3 sequence is 14 residues long. Germline values: CDR1 PRHDT, CDR2 FYEKMQ (reference sequence). CDR3 nucleotides: TGTGCCAGCAGCTCGACAGGGGGAACCACTGAAGCTTTCTTT. This codes for CASSSTGGTTEAFF.

The rearrangement links TRBV6-5 to TRBJ1-6, with TRBD1 matching over 7 bases. The CDR3 is 13 residues long. After removal of 4 bases from V and 9 bases from J, the junction contained 3 bases not matched to a gene. Germline V gene data show CDR1 as MNHEY and CDR2 as SVGAGI. DNA for the CDR3: TGTGCCAGCAGTTGGGACAGCAGTTCACCCCTCCACTTT. Protein: CASSWDSSSPLHF.

The V gene is TRBV11-3, the J gene TRBJ1-1; D call uncertain. This CDR3 spans 14 amino acids. Germline-derived CDR1 and CDR2 are SGHNT and YENEEA. Trimming took off 1 base at V and 1 base at J, with 7 bases between the two ends. The CDR3 is CASSLASGNTEAFF. Here the CDR3 DNA reads TGTGCCAGCAGCTTAGCGTCCGGGAACACTGAAGCTTTCTTT.

The chain recombines TRBV24-1 with TRBJ2-5; 8 bases map to TRBD1. Germline V gene sequence: CDR1 KGHDR, CDR2 SFDVKD. This CDR3 is 15 amino acids long. The V gene end was trimmed by 4 bases and the J gene end by 4 bases; junction bases not matched to a gene: 7. CDR3 loop: CATSETGGSRETQYF. The DNA for the CDR3 is TGTGCCACCAGTGAAACAGGGGGGAGTCGAGAGACCCAGTACTTC.

CDR3 amino acids: CASSESLGQGVNEQFF. The CDR3 bases are TGTGCCAGCAGCGAGAGCTTGGGACAGGGGGTTAATGAGCAGTTCTTC. The V and J genes are TRBV2 and TRBJ2-1; 11 positions match TRBD1. Germline CDR1 is SNHLY and CDR2 is FYNNEI. V trimming: 6 bases; J trimming: 7 bases; junction bases outside the gene matches: 11. The CDR3 length is 16 residues.

The chain joins TRBV11-2 to TRBJ2-2; no reliable D call. Per germline, CDR1 SGHAT and CDR2 FQNNGV. V was shortened by 0 bases and J by 6 bases, with 17 bases between the two germline ends. CDR3 length: 17 amino acids. The CDR3 DNA is TGTGCCAGCAGCTTAGATTTAGGCCCAGGTGGTTCCGGGGAGCTGTTTTTT. Protein sequence: CASSLDLGPGGSGELFF.

This clone was picked up a small number of times. The V and J genes are TRBV6-5 and TRBJ1-2; D uncertain. Germline CDR1 MNHEY, CDR2 SVGAGI. The V end lost 6 bases, the J end lost 5 bases, and 10 bases lay between the germline ends. This CDR3 contains 12 residues. CDR3 nucleotide sequence: TGTGCCAGCAGGGCGGGGTCTTATGGCTACACCTTC. Amino acid sequence: CASRAGSYGYTF.

The V gene is TRBV6-5, the J gene TRBJ2-3; D is possibly TRBD1 (6 bases). V lost 5 bases, J lost 2 bases, and 11 bases lay in between. Germline lookup yields CDR1 MNHEY and CDR2 SVGAGI. This CDR3 spans 14 amino acids. The CDR3 coding sequence is TGTGCCAGCAGTCTCGACAGGAACACAGATACGCAGTATTTT. This encodes CASSLDRNTDTQYF.

This chain joins TRBV18 and TRBJ1-5, with 8 bases that match TRBD1. The ends lost 6 bases at V and 5 bases at J; junction bases unmatched: 3. Looked up from germline, CDR1 is KGHSH and CDR2 is LQKENI. This CDR3 contains 13 residues. CDR3 region: CASSATGDQPQHF. The DNA for the CDR3 is TGTGCCAGCTCGGCGACAGGGGATCAGCCCCAGCATTTT. The full variable domain, its missing parts supplied by reference TRBV18 and TRBJ1-5, is NAGVMQNPRHLVRRRGQEARLRCSPMKGHSHVYWYRQLPEEGLKFMVYLQKENIIDESGMPKERFSAEFPKEGPSILRIQQVVRGDSAAYFCASSATGDQPQHFGDGTRLSIL.

The chain employs TRBV6-6 and TRBJ2-7; 7 nucleotides line up with TRBD1. V lost 6 bases, J lost 5 bases, and 10 bases stayed unmatched. In germline, CDR1 is MNHNY, CDR2 SVGAGI (reference sequence). This CDR3 spans 14 amino acids. The CDR3 DNA is TGTGCCAGCAGCTCAAACAGGGGTTTGCACGAGCAGTACTTC. It encodes CASSSNRGLHEQYF.

The chain employs TRBV7-2 and TRBJ2-2, with D possibly matching TRBD2 (5 bases). Germline values: CDR1 SGHTA, CDR2 FQGNSA. The CDR3 is 16 residues long. Trimming shortened V by 2 bases and J by 8 bases, and 18 bases separated the two germline ends. CDR3 in DNA: TGTGCCAGCAGCTTAAGGCCTAGCACCCTCGTGGGGGAGCTGTTTTTT. Translation: CASSLRPSTLVGELFF.

The genes are TRBV5-8 and TRBJ1-2; D uncertain. Per the germline V gene, CDR1 is SGHTS and CDR2 is YDEGEE. Trimming took 6 bases from V and 5 from J, leaving 20 bases between them. The CDR3 spans 15 residues. The DNA of the CDR3 is TGTGCCAGCATCGTCCGCGGCGGGGAGCTTTATGGCTACACCTTC. Residues: CASIVRGGELYGYTF.

CDR3 coding DNA: TGTGCCAGCAGTCTTGGACAGGGAATAATGGGATCCTATAATTCACCCCTCCACTTT. As protein: CASSLGQGIMGSYNSPLHF. V and J are TRBV27 and TRBJ1-6; 8 bases line up with TRBD1. Per the germline V gene, CDR1 is MNHEY and CDR2 is SMNVEV (reference sequence). The CDR3 runs 19 residues. V shed 5 bases and J 1 base; nucleotides not matched to a gene: 13.

V and J are TRBV18 and TRBJ2-2; 7 bases are shared with TRBD2. Trimming removed 2 bases from V and 0 bases from J; junction bases left unmatched: 3. CDR3 length equals 16 residues. Looked up from germline, CDR1 is KGHSH and CDR2 is LQKENI. The CDR3, as DNA: TGTGCCAGCTCACCATGGCTAGCGGCGAACACCGGGGAGCTGTTTTTT. It translates to CASSPWLAANTGELFF. The full variable domain, in which reference TRBV18 and TRBJ2-2 provide the parts outside the CDR3, is NAGVMQNPRHLVRRRGQEARLRCSPMKGHSHVYWYRQLPEEGLKFMVYLQKENIIDESGMPKERFSAEFPKEGPSILRIQQVVRGDSAAYFCASSPWLAANTGELFFGEGSRLTVL.

This chain uses TRBV4-3 with TRBJ1-3; a weak D match, TRBD1 (6 bases). Germline V gives CDR1 LGHNA, CDR2 YSLEER. This CDR3 is 18 amino acids long. Trimming took 1 base from V and 0 from J, leaving 16 bases between them. The CDR3, as DNA: TGCGCCAGCAGCCAAGTTCTTTACAGGGCCACCTCTGGAAACACCATATATTTT. Residues: CASSQVLYRATSGNTIYF.

With respect to this clone: At one end the junction does not follow the germline gene, possibly because of a read error. The rearrangement joins TRBV19 to TRBJ2-7; D perhaps matches TRBD1 (6 bases). This CDR3 region has 15 residues. Germline lookup yields CDR1 LNHDA and CDR2 SQIVND (reference sequence). The CDR3 region is CASSTTGNRVYGQYF. The CDR3 coding sequence is TGTGCCAGTAGTACCACAGGGAATCGGGTCTACGGGCAGTACTTC. The whole variable domain, filled in from reference TRBV19 and TRBJ2-7, reads DGGITQSPKYLFRKEGQNVTLSCEQNLNHDAMYWYRQDPGQGLRLIYYSQIVNDFQKGDIAEGYSVSREKKESFPLTVTSAQKNPTAFYLCASSTTGNRVYGQYFGPGTRLTVT.

This chain joins TRBV25-1 and TRBJ1-1; 9 positions match TRBD1. V shed 5 bases and J 8 bases; nucleotides not matched to a gene: 6. Germline V gene sequence: CDR1 MGHDK, CDR2 SYGVNS. CDR3 length equals 13 residues. The CDR3 is CASSFGQGREAFF. The CDR3 coding sequence is TGTGCCAGCAGTTTTGGACAGGGGAGGGAAGCTTTCTTT.

CDR3 nucleotide sequence: TGTGCCAGCTCACCACAAACGGGTCTCCAGGAGCAGTTCTTC. Translation: CASSPQTGLQEQFF. This chain joins TRBV18 and TRBJ2-1, with no clear D. CDR1 is KGHSH, CDR2 LQKENI, per germline. The CDR3 has 14 residues. The V and J ends lost 1 base and 10 bases respectively, with 14 bases between them.

J is TRBJ2-5 and V is TRBV24-1; TRBD1 agrees at 9 bases. There are 15 residues in the CDR3. Germline CDR1 is KGHDR and CDR2 is SFDVKD. With V trimmed by 9 bases and J by 5 bases, 12 bases remained unmatched. CDR3 nucleotide sequence: TGTGCCACCGCCCGGGACAGGGAACAAACGGAGACCCAGTACTTC. Translated: CATARDREQTETQYF.

This clone was seen once. This CDR3 is also generated by other DNA sequences in the sample. The chain combines TRBV4-1 with TRBJ1-5; D is unclear. This CDR3 contains 16 residues. The V end lost 0 bases, the J end lost 2 bases, and 11 bases lay between the germline ends. Germline V gene lookup returns CDR1 MGHRA and CDR2 YSYEKL. The CDR3 loop reads CASSQDTRGGNQPQHF. The CDR3 nucleotides are TGCGCCAGCAGCCAAGACACGAGAGGCGGCAATCAGCCCCAGCATTTT.

The J gene is TRBJ2-7, the V gene TRBV5-1; the match to TRBD1 covers 10 bases. J lost 4 bases, V lost 4 bases, and 8 bases had no gene match. CDR3 length: 15 residues. Per germline, CDR1 SGHRS and CDR2 YFSETQ. DNA for the CDR3: TGCGCCAGCAGCCCGCAGGGACAGGGGCGATACGAGCAGTACTTC. It yields the protein CASSPQGQGRYEQYF. Full variable domain (outside the CDR3, taken from reference TRBV5-1 and TRBJ2-7): KAGVTQTPRYLIKTRGQQVTLSCSPISGHRSVSWYQQTPGQGLQFLFEYFSETQRNKGNFPGRFSGRQFSNSRSEMNVSTLELGDSALYLCASSPQGQGRYEQYFGPGTRLTVT.

V usage is TRBV28 and J usage is TRBJ1-1; 11 bases are a match to TRBD1. V shed 5 bases, J shed 9 bases, and the junction held 5 bases outside the gene matches. The CDR3 is 13 residues long. Germline V gives CDR1 MDHEN, CDR2 SYDVKM. The CDR3 DNA is TGTGCCAGCAGTCCAGGACAGGGGGCGAAAGCTTTCTTT. Its translation: CASSPGQGAKAFF.